The T cell receptor beta chain described here comes from a study of shared clonotypes between healthy human individuals. Per the study methods: Filtering differed for immunoSEQ, which gave only junction sequences without quality scores. Here immunoSEQ multiplex PCR was the method, and the copy in TCRdb shows in-frame clones only, minus some. Clone size and V and J calls were adopted from that table, with D and trimming inferred from the DNA. The sample has about 2.4 million clones, 90% to 95% seen once. Nashville, Tennessee was home to all donors, each a Caucasian adult. The investigators split CD4+ cells into a CD45RA+ naive subset and a CD45RA-negative memory subset. Germline values: CDR1 SGDLS, CDR2 YYNGEE. There are 14 residues in the CDR3. V lost 5 bases and J 2 bases, leaving 13 bases between the germline ends. The count of this clone is one.

This receptor was obtained from a man between 18 and 29 years old in good health. Some clones in this sample may be carry-over from other donors' samples. This chain links TRBV9 with TRBJ2-5; maybe TRBD1 (6 bases). The sequencing input was naive CD4+ T cells from PBMCs. Subset denoted: CD45RA+ positively selected. CDR3 region: CASSVTGTQETQYF. The CDR3 DNA reads as TGTGCCAGCAGTGTCACCGGGACACAAGAGACCCAGTACTTC.